The 27 T cell receptor beta chains presented below share a single source sample, sequenced in a study of blood T cell repertoires in COVID-19. Assay: immunoSEQ multiplex PCR; the TCRdb copy retains only in-frame clones and omits some. The sample yields more than 350,000 clones, around 87% seen once. The sequenced sample consisted of peripheral blood. These receptors were collected from a woman aged 25 to 39 with COVID-19, enrolled during active disease.

This clone has a single count. The V call is TRBV2, the J call TRBJ1-1; no definite D call. CDR3 length equals 13 residues. Germline lookup yields CDR1 SNHLY and CDR2 FYNNEI. The germline V and J ends were trimmed by 4 bases and 1 base, with 7 bases remaining between them. CDR3 amino acids: CASSAEGNTEAFF. The DNA of the CDR3 is TGTGCCAGCAGTGCCGAGGGGAACACTGAAGCTTTCTTT.

This clone has a single count. The chain uses TRBV30 and TRBJ1-4; 7 bases match TRBD1. The CDR3 has 16 residues. The germline V gene encodes CDR1 GTSNPN and CDR2 SVGIG (reference sequence). Trimming took 4 bases from V and 0 from J; bases not matched to a gene: 8. The CDR3 DNA reads as TGTGCCTGGATCCCTAAGGGGGCCGCAACTAATGAAAAACTGTTTTTT. As protein: CAWIPKGAATNEKLFF.

J is TRBJ2-1 and V is TRBV7-9, with D possibly TRBD1 on 5 matching bases. Between the trimmed V and J ends, which lost 5 bases and 10 bases, there was a span of 18 bases. CDR3 length equals 14 residues. CDR1 is SEHNR and CDR2 is FQNEAQ in the germline V gene (reference sequence). The CDR3 DNA reads TGTGCCAGCAGCATCTCTGGTGGGGCAAGGGAGCAGTTCTTC. This sequence encodes CASSISGGAREQFF.

The chain joins TRBV10-3 to TRBJ2-7; 11 bases line up with TRBD2. This CDR3 contains 16 residues. The V gene's germline CDR1 is ENHRY and CDR2 SYGVKD. V was clipped by 2 bases and J by 5 bases; unmatched bases: 8. The chain's CDR3 is CAISERLAGKGNEQYF. CDR3 nucleotide sequence: TGTGCCATCAGTGAGAGACTAGCGGGGAAAGGGAACGAGCAGTACTTC.

The chain employs TRBV2 and TRBJ2-7; 9 bases line up with TRBD1. The CDR3 is 14 residues long. The germline V gene has CDR1 SNHLY and CDR2 FYNNEI. Trimming took 8 bases from V and 2 from J; bases not matched to a gene: 7. The CDR3 nucleotides are TGTGCCAGCCAACCGGACAGGGGAACCTACGAGCAGTACTTC. Translating gives CASQPDRGTYEQYF.

The chain links TRBV27 to TRBJ1-5; 11 bases fit TRBD1. The CDR3 extends over 15 amino acids. CDR1 MNHEY and CDR2 SMNVEV come from the germline V gene (reference sequence). With V trimmed by 5 bases and J by 6 bases, 6 bases remained unmatched. The CDR3 DNA sequence: TGTGCCAGCAGTCCGAGGACAGGGGGCTTTCAGCCCCAGCATTTT. This codes for CASSPRTGGFQPQHF.

The rearrangement uses TRBV5-5 and TRBJ2-2, with TRBD2 identical over 12 bases. This CDR3 is 18 amino acids long. With 2 bases clipped from V and 1 base from J, the junction kept 6 bases outside the gene matches. The germline CDR1 and CDR2 sequences are SGHKS and YYEKEE (reference sequence). CDR3 sequence reads: CASSFRLAGAMNTGELFF. CDR3 nucleotide sequence: TGTGCCAGCAGCTTTCGACTAGCGGGAGCGATGAACACCGGGGAGCTGTTTTTT.

The J gene is TRBJ2-5, the V gene TRBV12-3 or TRBV12-4, with D unresolved. V lost 6 bases and J lost 1, with 9 bases in between. This CDR3 has 13 residues. CDR3 in amino acids: CASSRLIQETQYF. The CDR3, as DNA: TGTGCCAGCAGCAGACTGATCCAAGAGACCCAGTACTTC.

This chain joins TRBV4-1 and TRBJ1-6; 9 bases are shared with TRBD1. Germline values: CDR1 MGHRA, CDR2 YSYEKL. Trimming took 3 bases from V and 6 from J; bases not matched to a gene: 0. The CDR3 length is 14 residues. The CDR3 loop is CASSQDRGNSPLHF. The DNA for the CDR3 is TGCGCCAGCAGCCAGGACAGGGGTAATTCACCCCTCCACTTT.

The chain uses TRBV19 and TRBJ1-6; 7 positions match TRBD1. Trimming removed 9 bases from V and 5 bases from J; junction bases left unmatched: 7. The V gene's germline CDR1 is LNHDA and CDR2 SQIVND (reference sequence). CDR3 size: 14 residues. The CDR3 sequence: CASHDRANNSPLHF. The CDR3 DNA follows: TGTGCCAGCCACGACAGGGCCAATAATTCACCCCTCCACTTT.

The gene calls are TRBV6-5 and TRBJ1-2; D ambiguous. Germline V gene data show CDR1 as MNHEY and CDR2 as SVGAGI. The CDR3 has 16 residues. V was shortened by 4 bases and J by 0 bases, with 15 bases between the two germline ends. The CDR3 loop is CASSSRHPTANYGYTF. The CDR3 DNA follows: TGTGCCAGCAGTTCCAGGCACCCTACAGCTAACTATGGCTACACCTTC.

The chain carries TRBV11-2 and TRBJ2-5; D remains ambiguous. CDR1 and CDR2 (germline): SGHAT, FQNNGV. V gave up 1 base and J gave up 2 bases, with 8 bases separating them. The CDR3 totals 14 residues. For the CDR3, the DNA is TGTGCCAGCAGCTTAGGCCCGGTTCAAGAGACCCAGTACTTC. It is translated as CASSLGPVQETQYF. The full variable domain, in which reference TRBV11-2 and TRBJ2-5 provide the parts outside the CDR3, is EAGVAQSPRYKIIEKRQSVAFWCNPISGHATLYWYQQILGQGPKLLIQFQNNGVVDDSQLPKDRFSAERLKGVDSTLKIQPAKLEDSAVYLCASSLGPVQETQYFGPGTRLLVL.

The V gene is TRBV9, the J gene TRBJ2-3; D perhaps matches TRBD2 (5 bases). In germline, CDR1 is SGDLS, CDR2 YYNGEE. There are 15 residues in the CDR3. V was trimmed by 2 bases and J by 2 bases, leaving 12 bases between them. The CDR3 protein is CASSVRDAHTDTQYF. The CDR3, as DNA: TGTGCCAGCAGCGTCCGGGATGCTCACACAGATACGCAGTATTTT. The full variable domain, with the rest looked up from reference TRBV9 and TRBJ2-3, is DSGVTQTPKHLITATGQRVTLRCSPRSGDLSVYWYQQSLDQGLQFLIQYYNGEERAKGNILERFSAQQFPDLHSELNLSSLELGDSALYFCASSVRDAHTDTQYFGPGTRLTVL.

V usage is TRBV10-3 and J usage is TRBJ2-7; 8 nucleotides line up with TRBD1. The CDR3 is 14 amino acids. Per the germline V gene, CDR1 is ENHRY and CDR2 is SYGVKD. After removal of 5 bases from V and 3 bases from J, the junction contained 6 bases not matched to a gene. In DNA, the CDR3 is TGTGCCATCAGTTACGACAGGGGTGGCTACGAGCAGTACTTC. Translated, it gives CAISYDRGGYEQYF.

With regard to this clone: A read error may produce the germline difference seen at one junction end. This chain uses TRBV7-2 with TRBJ2-1; TRBD2 matches at 10 bases. The germline CDR1 and CDR2 sequences are SGHTA and FQGNSA. CDR3 length: 12 residues. CDR3 nucleotide sequence: TGTGCCAGCAGCCCAGCGGGGGGGAGTGGGCTCTTC. Amino acid sequence: CASSPAGGSGLF.

The gene calls are TRBV19 and TRBJ2-7; possibly TRBD1 for D (5 bases). CDR1 is LNHDA, CDR2 SQIVND, per germline (reference sequence). With 4 bases removed from V and 2 bases from J, the gap between germline ends came to 12 bases. The length of the CDR3 is 14 residues. The CDR3 spells CASSTYDSPYEQYF. Written as DNA, the CDR3 is TGTGCCAGTAGTACCTACGACAGTCCCTACGAGCAGTACTTC.

This clone was detected only once. The CDR3 sequence is CASSLSLVPGVGWEQYF. CDR3 in DNA: TGTGCCAGCAGCTTGTCGCTCGTACCAGGGGTGGGGTGGGAGCAGTACTTC. The chain combines TRBV5-8 with TRBJ2-7; D is perhaps TRBD1 (6 bases). The germline V gene encodes CDR1 SGHTS and CDR2 YDEGEE. CDR3 length: 17 residues. The germline V and J ends were trimmed by 1 base and 7 bases, with 24 bases remaining between them.

The V call is TRBV6-5, the J call TRBJ2-7; D remains unclear. Germline V CDR1 and CDR2: MNHEY, SVGAGI. CDR3 length equals 13 residues. V lost 6 bases and J lost 1, with 10 bases in between. CDR3 nucleotide sequence: TGTGCCAGCAGCGCCGGGTTTTCCTACGAGCAGTACTTC. Amino acid sequence: CASSAGFSYEQYF.

The V call is TRBV5-6, the J call TRBJ1-6; D is perhaps TRBD1 (6 bases). The CDR3 length is 16 residues. V was shortened by 4 bases and J by 1 base, with 12 bases between the two germline ends. CDR1 and CDR2 from the germline V gene are SGHDT and YYEEEE. This CDR3 reads CASSHTGQSYNSPLHF. CDR3 DNA: TGTGCCAGCAGCCACACAGGGCAATCCTATAATTCACCCCTCCACTTT.

The V call is TRBV28, the J call TRBJ2-3, with no clear D. V lost 3 bases and J 4 bases, leaving 5 bases between the germline ends. Germline CDR1 and CDR2: MDHEN and SYDVKM. The CDR3 runs 12 residues. CDR3 in amino acids: CASSLGSDTQYF. DNA for the CDR3: TGTGCCAGCAGTTTGGGCTCAGATACGCAGTATTTT. Complete variable domain (other parts from reference TRBV28 and TRBJ2-3): DVKVTQSSRYLVKRTGEKVFLECVQDMDHENMFWYRQDPGLGLRLIYFSYDVKMKEKGDIPEGYSVSREKKERFSLILESASTNQTSMYLCASSLGSDTQYFGPGTRLTVL.

The chain recombines TRBV5-1 with TRBJ2-7; 9 bases are shared with TRBD1. Germline CDR1 and CDR2: SGHRS and YFSETQ. With 4 bases clipped from V and 5 bases from J, the junction kept 7 bases outside the gene matches. This CDR3 is built from 14 residues. The CDR3 reads CASSRDRVVDEQYF. CDR3 bases: TGCGCCAGCAGCCGGGACAGGGTAGTTGACGAGCAGTACTTC.

The chain links TRBV29-1 to TRBJ1-2, with a tentative D call TRBD1 (5 bases). V was pared by 3 bases and J by 5 bases, with 10 bases between. CDR1 SQVTM and CDR2 ANQGSEA come from the germline V gene. There are 12 residues in the CDR3. CDR3 coding DNA: TGCAGCGTTGATGGCAGGGATTATGGCTACACCTTC. Translating gives CSVDGRDYGYTF.

The chain is built from TRBV5-4 and TRBJ1-1, with D perhaps matching TRBD1 (6 bases). With 0 bases removed from V and 5 bases from J, the gap between germline ends came to 14 bases. The CDR3 loop spans 15 amino acids. Germline V gene data show CDR1 as SGHNT and CDR2 as YYREEE (reference sequence). CDR3 residues: CASSLALQGGTEAFF. For the CDR3, the DNA is TGTGCCAGCAGCTTGGCCTTACAGGGCGGGACTGAAGCTTTCTTT.

This clone was counted between two and nine times. The chain has TRBV27 and TRBJ2-3, with a possible D match to TRBD1 (6 bases). The ends were cut back, 7 bases at V and 0 bases at J, with 14 bases in the middle. Germline loops: CDR1 MNHEY, CDR2 SMNVEV (reference sequence). This CDR3 has 15 amino acids. CDR3 coding DNA: TGTGCCAGCACGGCGTGGGGGCTTAGCACAGATACGCAGTATTTT. Translation gives CASTAWGLSTDTQYF.

The chain is built from TRBV7-9 and TRBJ2-1, with a weak D call TRBD1 (5 bases). The germline V and J ends were trimmed by 0 bases and 6 bases, with 12 bases remaining between them. This CDR3 contains 15 residues. CDR1 is SEHNR, CDR2 FQNEAQ, per germline (reference sequence). Written as DNA, the CDR3 is TGTGCCAGCAGCTTAGCGGGGCGTCCCCTCAATGAGCAGTTCTTC. Its translation is CASSLAGRPLNEQFF.

Many counts were recorded for this clone. The rearrangement joins TRBV13 to TRBJ1-2, with a weak D call TRBD1 (5 bases). This CDR3 contains 13 residues. Germline V lookup: CDR1 PRHDT, CDR2 FYEKMQ (reference sequence). Trimming cost V 8 bases and J 6 bases, with 16 bases left between them. CDR3 region: CASGSREGDGYTF. Here the CDR3 DNA reads TGTGCCAGCGGCAGCAGGGAAGGGGATGGCTACACCTTC.

This clone occurred once. The rearrangement uses TRBV5-5 and TRBJ2-7; 8 bases are a match to TRBD1. Germline loops: CDR1 SGHKS, CDR2 YYEKEE (reference sequence). The CDR3 covers 15 residues. With 0 bases clipped from V and 3 bases from J, the junction kept 5 bases outside the gene matches. CDR3 in amino acids: CASSLEQGDIYEQYF. CDR3 DNA sequence: TGTGCCAGCAGCTTGGAACAGGGGGATATCTACGAGCAGTACTTC.